This T cell receptor (beta chain) was recovered during a study of blood T cell repertoires in COVID-19 (dated by TCRdb to the early 2020s). General notes on the study: Samples covering the acute and convalescent phases of COVID-19 were provided by collaborators in the United States, Italy and Spain. The prospective study material was composed of cDNA or gDNA derived from T cells, B-cell-depleted T cells, or PBMCs. Deeply sampled blood TCRbeta repertoires from subjects exposed to, actively infected with, or recovered from COVID-19 were included in the dataset. A freely available public database, intended as a resource for researchers studying the immune response to SARS-CoV-2, is where the repertoires were released. The samples were drawn from the first 160 participants of the ongoing ImmuneRACE study and from over a thousand subjects provided by 6 global collaborators. The sample metadata nearly always contained a de-identified subject ID, COVID-19 status, age in years and sex. Where available, HLA class I and class II types were taken from metadata supplied by the sample provider and were not determined by assay-based typing.

The immunoSEQ Assay, a bias-controlled multiplex PCR, was used to amplify TCRbeta CDR3 regions from genomic DNA. As for how the authors treated the data: Nucleated cell counts per sample were estimated from amplification of reference gene primers within the assay. To quantify the absolute abundance of each unique TCRbeta CDR3 rearrangement, sequence reads were collapsed and filtered. For each sample, productive Simpson clonality was calculated as the square root of Simpson's diversity index across productive rearrangements. The table comes from immuneACCESS by way of TCRdb, which keeps in-frame sequences with V and J called. Part of the clones is missing from these tables; in studies checked, under half for an unresolved V gene and the rest for unknown reasons. Clone size and V and J calls were adopted from that table, with D and trimming inferred from the DNA. The sample includes around 300,000 clones, with 85% to 90% observed a single time. The biggest ten clones account for 3.5% to 4.5% of the sample.

The collaborating institutions used their own protocols to collect whole blood in K2EDTA tubes. For TCRbeta analysis, collaborators shipped samples as frozen whole blood, isolated PBMCs, or DNA extracted from either of those sample types. Spanning cysteine to phenylalanine, the CDR3 consists of 14 amino acids. Of all the DNA, just the CDR3 is kept, 42 bases in frame from base 1. V lost 0 bases and J lost 7 bases; the stretch between them is 12 bases long. CDR1 and CDR2 are drawn from the germline V gene: LGHNA, YSLEER. A note on this clone: No antigen is known for it. Per-base qualities were not stored, and no clone one base away is much larger.

Points the paper makes about the study in general: How much clinical and demographic metadata was included differed by source and by participant, and the metadata was provided uncurated.

This receptor was identified in a woman between 45 and 60 years old with active or convalescent COVID-19. The material sequenced was peripheral blood. Rearrangement joined TRBV4-3 to TRBJ1-2; perhaps TRBD1 is the D gene, with 5 bases matching. At the DNA level, the sequence is TGCGCCAGCAGCCAAGAGGCAGGGCGGGGTGGCTACACCTTC. Its protein is CASSQEAGRGGYTF.